The 10 T cell receptor beta chains in this list originate from one sample, sequenced in a study of radiation and T cells in renal cell carcinoma. Time point indicated: blood 2 weeks post-SBRT. The treatment is: 15 Gy SBRT to primary tumor, nephrectomy 4 weeks later. Using immunoSEQ multiplex PCR, the repertoire was profiled, and TCRdb retains in-frame clones only, with some absent. The repertoire consists of about 150,000 clones, with about 91% occurring once and the leading ten covering roughly 13%. The sample in question was blood, obtained from a patient whose treatment included radiotherapy and nephrectomy. These receptors all stem from a woman between 45 and 65 years old with renal cell carcinoma.

The rearrangement joins TRBV19 to TRBJ1-5; 8 bases are a match to TRBD1. V lost 7 bases to trimming and J lost 7 bases; unmatched junction nucleotides: 9. The CDR3 is 14 amino acids. Per the germline V gene, CDR1 is LNHDA and CDR2 is SQIVND (reference sequence). CDR3 loop: CASKSPGGSQPQHF. CDR3 DNA: TGTGCCAGTAAATCCCCAGGGGGCAGCCAGCCCCAGCATTTT.

The chain joins TRBV9 to TRBJ1-1; TRBD1 matches 11 bases. The CDR3 loop spans 14 amino acids. Germline V gene data show CDR1 as SGDLS and CDR2 as YYNGEE. The ends lost 0 bases at V and 10 bases at J; junction bases unmatched: 5. CDR3 in DNA: TGTGCCAGCAGCGTAGGCGGAGGGACAGGGGGAGCTTTCTTT. Its translation is CASSVGGGTGGAFF.

The rearrangement uses TRBV7-9 and TRBJ1-1; a possible D gene is TRBD1 (5 bases). Germline V gives CDR1 SEHNR, CDR2 FQNEAQ (reference sequence). The CDR3 consists of 12 residues. Between the trimmed V and J ends, which lost 8 bases and 10 bases, there was a span of 17 bases. CDR3 sequence (DNA): TGTGCCAGCTCCAGGGAGGGGTCTTCAGCTTTCTTT. It yields the protein CASSREGSSAFF.

In this sample, this clone turned up a few times. This sequence joins TRBV5-6 and TRBJ1-6; no clear D. V gave up 1 base and J gave up 3 bases, with 8 bases separating them. This CDR3 comprises 15 residues. Germline-derived CDR1 and CDR2 are SGHDT and YYEEEE. As DNA, the CDR3 is TGTGCCAGCAGCTTGCTGCAGGTCTATAATTCACCCCTCCACTTT. It yields the protein CASSLLQVYNSPLHF. Looking up the rest from reference TRBV5-6 and TRBJ1-6 gives the full variable domain: DAGVTQSPTHLIKTRGQQVTLRCSPKSGHDTVSWYQQALGQGPQFIFQYYEEEERQRGNFPDRFSGHQFPNYSSELNVNALLLGDSALYLCASSLLQVYNSPLHFGNGTRLTVT.

The rearrangement uses TRBV18 and TRBJ1-1, with D perhaps TRBD1 (6 bases). The germline V and J ends were trimmed by 3 bases and 4 bases, with 9 bases remaining between them. This CDR3 region has 13 residues. The germline gives CDR1 KGHSH, CDR2 LQKENI. The CDR3 coding sequence is TGTGCCAGCTCACCTGTACAGGGCACTGAAGCTTTCTTT. Translating it yields CASSPVQGTEAFF. The entire variable domain, with the rest obtained from reference TRBV18 and TRBJ1-1, is as follows: NAGVMQNPRHLVRRRGQEARLRCSPMKGHSHVYWYRQLPEEGLKFMVYLQKENIIDESGMPKERFSAEFPKEGPSILRIQQVVRGDSAAYFCASSPVQGTEAFFGQGTRLTVV.

The rearrangement joins TRBV7-3 to TRBJ1-1; TRBD1 aligns across 7 bases. Per germline, CDR1 SGHTA and CDR2 FQGTGA. The CDR3 has 13 amino acids. V lost 5 bases to trimming and J lost 7 bases; unmatched junction nucleotides: 7. The CDR3: CASSITGQSEAFF. The CDR3 region has the DNA TGTGCCAGCAGCATCACGGGACAGAGTGAAGCTTTCTTT.

The J gene is TRBJ2-5, the V gene TRBV5-4; 7 positions agree with TRBD2. This CDR3 has 17 residues. V lost 5 bases to trimming and J lost 2 bases; unmatched junction nucleotides: 15. Germline V CDR1 and CDR2: SGHNT, YYREEE (reference sequence). The CDR3 region is CASSSPGLPMGQETQYF. In DNA form, the CDR3 reads TGTGCCAGCAGTTCCCCGGGACTACCAATGGGGCAAGAGACCCAGTACTTC.

The V call is TRBV7-9, the J call TRBJ1-1, with 8 nucleotides matching TRBD1. Trimming at V came to 1 base and at J to 0 bases, leaving 1 base not matched to a gene. This CDR3 comprises 15 residues. Germline V gene data show CDR1 as SEHNR and CDR2 as FQNEAQ (reference sequence). CDR3 nucleotides: TGTGCCAGCAGCTTAGGGACAGGGATGAACACTGAAGCTTTCTTT. It is translated as CASSLGTGMNTEAFF.

The rearrangement links TRBV11-3 to TRBJ2-3, with unresolved D. Germline CDR1 SGHNT, CDR2 YENEEA. Trimming removed 1 base from V and 1 base from J, with 9 bases in between. The CDR3 totals 15 residues. CDR3 sequence reads: CASSLGPLGTDTQYF. The CDR3 DNA follows: TGTGCCAGCAGCTTAGGGCCGCTAGGCACAGATACGCAGTATTTT.

The V call is TRBV18, the J call TRBJ2-1; TRBD2 agrees at 12 bases. Germline CDR1 reads KGHSH; CDR2 reads LQKENI. The CDR3 has 15 residues. Trimming at V came to 3 bases and at J to 11 bases, leaving 8 bases not matched to a gene. The CDR3 region is CASSPIEGLAGKQFF. The CDR3 DNA reads as TGTGCCAGCTCACCTATAGAAGGACTAGCGGGAAAGCAGTTCTTC.